These 27 T cell receptor beta chains share one sample of origin, sequenced in a study of blood T cell repertoires in COVID-19. Measured with immunoSEQ multiplex PCR; TCRdb has only the in-frame clones, and not every one. The sample holds roughly 340,000 clones; 75% to 90% are singletons and the top ten take more than 0.8%. Sequencing was performed on PBMCs or T cells enriched from blood (not recorded which). The receptor set was obtained from a man younger than 35 who had recovered from COVID-19.

The chain employs TRBV9 and TRBJ2-2; 9 bases align to TRBD2. The V gene end was trimmed by 4 bases and the J gene end by 3 bases; junction bases not matched to a gene: 10. The CDR3 spans 17 residues. Looked up from germline, CDR1 is SGDLS and CDR2 is YYNGEE. The CDR3 sequence: CASSTPLAGYYTGELFF. The CDR3 bases are TGTGCCAGCAGCACACCACTAGCGGGTTATTACACCGGGGAGCTGTTTTTT. Supplemented by reference TRBV9 and TRBJ2-2, the full variable domain reads DSGVTQTPKHLITATGQRVTLRCSPRSGDLSVYWYQQSLDQGLQFLIQYYNGEERAKGNILERFSAQQFPDLHSELNLSSLELGDSALYFCASSTPLAGYYTGELFFGEGSRLTVL.

This chain joins TRBV29-1 and TRBJ1-1; the match to TRBD1 covers 8 bases. The CDR3 sequence is 13 residues long. In germline, CDR1 is SQVTM, CDR2 ANQGSEA. Losses at the gene ends were 8 bases for V and 5 bases for J; bases not matched to a gene: 10. CDR3 loop: CSIGQGVWTEAFF. In DNA form, the CDR3 reads TGCAGCATTGGACAGGGAGTATGGACTGAAGCTTTCTTT.

This sequence joins TRBV27 and TRBJ2-1; D remains unclear. This CDR3 spans 12 amino acids. From germline, CDR1 is MNHEY and CDR2 SMNVEV (reference sequence). The germline V and J ends were trimmed by 8 bases and 6 bases, with 11 bases remaining between them. Written as DNA, the CDR3 is TGTGCCAGCTGTACTACTACCAATGAGCAGTTCTTC. Its protein is CASCTTTNEQFF.

This clone was seen more than once but under ten times. The rearrangement joins TRBV6-5 to TRBJ2-7, with D hard to call. CDR3 length equals 12 residues. V was cut by 8 bases and J by 0 bases, with 8 bases left in between. CDR1 and CDR2 from the germline V gene are MNHEY and SVGAGI. Here the CDR3 DNA reads TGTGCCAGCGACTGGAGCTCCTACGAGCAGTACTTC. Translation: CASDWSSYEQYF.

V gene TRBV19 combines with J gene TRBJ2-3, with 7 bases lining up with TRBD2. The CDR3 is 16 amino acids. CDR1 LNHDA and CDR2 SQIVND come from the germline V gene (reference sequence). V trimming: 9 bases; J trimming: 8 bases; junction bases outside the gene matches: 20. The CDR3 loop is CASSPPGGAPQSTQYF. CDR3 nucleotides: TGTGCCAGCTCCCCTCCGGGGGGAGCCCCACAAAGTACGCAGTATTTT.

The chain links TRBV18 to TRBJ2-5, with D maybe TRBD1 (6 bases). The CDR3 has 14 residues. V shed 4 bases and J shed 2 bases, with 11 bases lying between them. Germline V gene sequence: CDR1 KGHSH, CDR2 LQKENI. CDR3 loop: CASSLRTVQETQYF. The CDR3 DNA sequence: TGTGCCAGCTCACTACGGACAGTGCAAGAGACCCAGTACTTC.

The chain uses TRBV18 and TRBJ2-5, with TRBD1 identical over 8 bases. Trimming removed 0 bases from V and 9 bases from J; junction bases left unmatched: 12. Germline V lookup: CDR1 KGHSH, CDR2 LQKENI. This CDR3 has 16 amino acids. The CDR3, as DNA: TGTGCCAGCTCACCACCGAGCCTGGGACAGGTCGGAGCCCAGTACTTC. Its translation: CASSPPSLGQVGAQYF.

The chain has TRBV6-1 and TRBJ1-3; no definite D call. In germline, CDR1 is MNHNS, CDR2 SASEGT. This CDR3 is 15 amino acids long. V lost 3 bases, J lost 0 bases, and 9 bases lay in between. The DNA for the CDR3 is TGTGCCAGCAGTGAGGGGAGGTCCTCTGGAAACACCATATATTTT. Translated: CASSEGRSSGNTIYF.

This rearrangement joins TRBV5-4 to TRBJ2-6; 8 bases match TRBD1. Germline trimming cut 5 bases from V and 2 bases from J; bases unmatched to any gene: 6. Germline V gives CDR1 SGHNT, CDR2 YYREEE (reference sequence). The CDR3 is 16 residues long. The CDR3 DNA reads TGTGCCAGCAGGTTGTCAGGGGGCGCTGGGGCCAACGTCCTGACTTTC. It is translated as CASRLSGGAGANVLTF. The variable domain in full, with the rest retrieved from reference TRBV5-4 and TRBJ2-6, is ETGVTQSPTHLIKTRGQQVTLRCSSQSGHNTVSWYQQALGQGPQFIFQYYREEENGRGNFPPRFSGLQFPNYSSELNVNALELDDSALYLCASRLSGGAGANVLTFGAGSRLTVL.

The chain combines TRBV7-2 with TRBJ1-4; 7 bases are a match to TRBD1. The CDR3 runs 15 residues. Germline V gene lookup returns CDR1 SGHTA and CDR2 FQGNSA. V dropped 4 bases and J dropped 6; count of bases not matched to a gene: 8. CDR3 DNA sequence: TGTGCCAGCAGCTCCGAGGGGGCGCCATATGAAAAACTGTTTTTT. This gives the protein CASSSEGAPYEKLFF.

CDR3: CASSPGTSGAGELFF. CDR3 coding DNA: TGTGCCAGCAGCCCCGGGACTAGCGGGGCCGGGGAGCTGTTTTTT. The V and J genes are TRBV14 and TRBJ2-2, with TRBD2 matching 13 bases. The CDR3 is 15 amino acids. J was trimmed by 6 bases and V by 4 bases; bases with no gene match: 2. Germline V gives CDR1 SGHDN, CDR2 FVKESK.

The CDR3 sequence: CASSGGTSGSNEQFF. CDR3 nucleotides: TGTGCCAGCAGTGGAGGGACTAGCGGGAGCAATGAGCAGTTCTTC. The chain employs TRBV2 and TRBJ2-1, with TRBD2 matching 14 bases. With 4 bases clipped from V and 6 bases from J, the junction kept 2 bases outside the gene matches. The germline V gene has CDR1 SNHLY and CDR2 FYNNEI. CDR3 length equals 15 residues. The variable domain in full, with the rest retrieved from reference TRBV2 and TRBJ2-1, is EPEVTQTPSHQVTQMGQEVILRCVPISNHLYFYWYRQILGQKVEFLVSFYNNEISEKSEIFDDQFSVERPDGSNFTLKIRSTKLEDSAMYFCASSGGTSGSNEQFFGPGTRLTVL.

The gene calls are TRBV4-2 and TRBJ2-3; no clear D gene. The CDR3 covers 17 residues. Germline values: CDR1 LGHNA, CDR2 YNFKEQ. V was shortened by 1 base and J by 8 bases, with 22 bases between the two germline ends. The DNA of the CDR3 is TGTGCCAGCAGCCAAGTCGGCGACGGGTTATCACGTGGTACGCAGTATTTT. Translation: CASSQVGDGLSRGTQYF.

The genes are TRBV9 and TRBJ1-2; 8 bases match TRBD1. The CDR3 extends over 15 amino acids. Trimming at V came to 0 bases and at J to 7 bases, leaving 8 bases not matched to a gene. Germline CDR1 and CDR2: SGDLS and YYNGEE. In DNA, the CDR3 is TGTGCCAGCAGCGTAGGATCAGGGACAGGATCTGGCTACACCTTC. It specifies CASSVGSGTGSGYTF.

This clone appeared a single time. V is TRBV28 and J is TRBJ2-5; 8 bases match TRBD1. V shed 6 bases and J 4 bases; nucleotides not matched to a gene: 4. Germline values: CDR1 MDHEN, CDR2 SYDVKM. The CDR3 is 13 residues long. DNA for the CDR3: TGTGCCAGCAGGGACAGGGTGGTAGAGACCCAGTACTTC. It encodes CASRDRVVETQYF.

This clone was seen ten or more times. The chain joins TRBV9 to TRBJ1-3; 8 nucleotides line up with TRBD1. The CDR3 covers 18 residues. V dropped 5 bases and J dropped 2; count of bases not matched to a gene: 15. Germline assignment: CDR1 SGDLS and CDR2 YYNGEE. The CDR3 protein is CASSSGTGYKDPGNTIYF. CDR3 in DNA: TGTGCCAGCAGTTCCGGGACAGGTTATAAGGATCCTGGAAACACCATATATTTT.

V gene TRBV6-2 or TRBV6-3 combines with J gene TRBJ2-7; 8 bases are shared with TRBD1. Germline V gene data show CDR1 as MNHEY and CDR2 as SVGEGT. There are 15 residues in the CDR3. With V trimmed by 6 bases and J by 0 bases, 7 bases remained unmatched. In nucleotides, the CDR3 is TGTGCCAGCAGCACCACCGACAGGGGCTCCTACGAGCAGTACTTC. It codes for CASSTTDRGSYEQYF.

V usage is TRBV6-1 and J usage is TRBJ1-5; D uncertain. The CDR3 length is 13 residues. V dropped 4 bases and J dropped 7 bases, with 11 bases sitting between them. Germline CDR1 is MNHNS and CDR2 is SASEGT. As DNA, the CDR3 is TGTGCCAGCAGTGTAGAGACAACACAGCCCCAGCATTTT. Protein: CASSVETTQPQHF.

Of note for this clone: In the same sample, other DNA sequences code for this CDR3. The chain has TRBV19 and TRBJ2-1; 8 bases are shared with TRBD2. This CDR3 is built from 17 residues. Per the germline V gene, CDR1 is LNHDA and CDR2 is SQIVND (reference sequence). V was clipped by 0 bases and J by 3 bases; unmatched bases: 7. As DNA, the CDR3 is TGTGCCAGTAGTATAGATTCAGGACTAGCCGGCTACAATGAGCAGTTCTTC. This gives the protein CASSIDSGLAGYNEQFF.

V gene TRBV4-3 combines with J gene TRBJ2-7; possibly TRBD1 for D (5 bases). With 0 bases removed from V and 1 base from J, the gap between germline ends came to 13 bases. The CDR3 has 16 amino acids. CDR1 LGHNA and CDR2 YSLEER come from the germline V gene. The CDR3 nucleotides read TGCGCCAGCAGCCAAGATGCGGTGCAGGGTTCCTACGAGCAGTACTTC. Protein: CASSQDAVQGSYEQYF.

This clone was detected once. This rearrangement joins TRBV12-3 or TRBV12-4 to TRBJ1-2, with a tentative D call TRBD1 (5 bases). The CDR3 totals 13 residues. Trimming shortened V by 7 bases and J by 8 bases, and 17 bases separated the two germline ends. The CDR3 protein is CASTPRGAGGYTF. In DNA, the CDR3 is TGTGCCAGCACCCCCCGCGGGGCGGGAGGCTACACCTTC.

The gene calls are TRBV28 and TRBJ1-2, with 10 bases fitting TRBD1. Germline loops: CDR1 MDHEN, CDR2 SYDVKM. Trimming removed 3 bases from V and 8 bases from J; junction bases left unmatched: 6. The CDR3 is made up of 14 amino acids. The CDR3 sequence is CASSLTGGAGGYTF. The CDR3 bases are TGTGCCAGCAGTTTGACAGGGGGCGCAGGGGGCTACACCTTC.

V is TRBV10-1 and J is TRBJ2-7, with TRBD1 matching over 11 bases. Germline CDR1 WNHNN, CDR2 SYGVQD (reference sequence). The V gene end was trimmed by 3 bases and the J gene end by 8 bases; junction bases not matched to a gene: 6. This CDR3 has 14 residues. The CDR3 nucleotides read TGCGCCAGCAGTGAATCGGACAGGGGGCAACAGCAGTACTTC. Translated, it gives CASSESDRGQQQYF.

The chain joins TRBV7-6 to TRBJ1-1; D perhaps matches TRBD1 (6 bases). Trimming stripped 4 bases from V and 2 bases from J, with 14 bases between. Germline CDR1 is SGHVS and CDR2 is FNYEAQ. The CDR3 spans 15 residues. CDR3 DNA: TGTGCCAGCAGCTCCATCCAGGGGCCAAACACTGAAGCTTTCTTT. Encoded protein: CASSSIQGPNTEAFF.

The V call is TRBV11-2, the J call TRBJ1-2; D is perhaps TRBD1 (6 bases). The germline gives CDR1 SGHAT, CDR2 FQNNGV. The ends were cut back, 5 bases at V and 4 bases at J, with 14 bases in the middle. The CDR3 is 14 residues long. Written as DNA, the CDR3 is TGTGCCAGCAGCCCGGGGGGCAGGACCTATGGCTACACCTTC. Translation gives CASSPGGRTYGYTF. The full variable domain, in which reference TRBV11-2 and TRBJ1-2 provide the parts outside the CDR3, is EAGVAQSPRYKIIEKRQSVAFWCNPISGHATLYWYQQILGQGPKLLIQFQNNGVVDDSQLPKDRFSAERLKGVDSTLKIQPAKLEDSAVYLCASSPGGRTYGYTFGSGTRLTVV.

V usage is TRBV10-3 and J usage is TRBJ1-1, with 9 bases lining up with TRBD1. V trimming: 6 bases; J trimming: 7 bases; junction bases outside the gene matches: 9. The length of the CDR3 is 14 residues. Per germline, CDR1 ENHRY and CDR2 SYGVKD. CDR3 loop: CAIRTGTGYSEAFF. As DNA, the CDR3 is TGTGCCATCAGGACCGGGACAGGGTACAGTGAAGCTTTCTTT.

The V and J genes are TRBV3-1 (or the pseudogene TRBV3-2) and TRBJ1-1, with D tentatively TRBD1 (6 bases). The V end was cut by 4 bases, the J end by 0 bases, with 15 bases between. Germline V gene lookup returns CDR1 LGHDT and CDR2 YNNKEL (reference sequence). The CDR3 extends over 16 amino acids. The CDR3 region has the DNA TGTGCCAGCAGCCCTAGTTTCGGGACACTGAACACTGAAGCTTTCTTT. Translating it yields CASSPSFGTLNTEAFF.